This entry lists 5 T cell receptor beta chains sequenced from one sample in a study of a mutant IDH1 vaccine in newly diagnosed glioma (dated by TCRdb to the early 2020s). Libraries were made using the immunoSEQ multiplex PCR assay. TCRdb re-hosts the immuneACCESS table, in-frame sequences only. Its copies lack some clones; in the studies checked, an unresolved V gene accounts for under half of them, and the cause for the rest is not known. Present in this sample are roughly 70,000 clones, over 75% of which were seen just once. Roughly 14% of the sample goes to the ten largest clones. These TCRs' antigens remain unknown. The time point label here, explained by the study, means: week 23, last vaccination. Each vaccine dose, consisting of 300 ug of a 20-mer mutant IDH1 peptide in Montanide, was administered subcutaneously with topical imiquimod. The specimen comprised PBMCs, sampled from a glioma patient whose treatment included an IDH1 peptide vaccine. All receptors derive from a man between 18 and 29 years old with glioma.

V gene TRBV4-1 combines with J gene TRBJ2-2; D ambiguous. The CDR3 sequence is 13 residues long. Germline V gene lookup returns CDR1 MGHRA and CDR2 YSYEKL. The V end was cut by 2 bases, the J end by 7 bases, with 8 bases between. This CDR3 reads CASSQQPRGELFF. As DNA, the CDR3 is TGCGCCAGCAGCCAACAGCCCCGCGGGGAGCTGTTTTTT.

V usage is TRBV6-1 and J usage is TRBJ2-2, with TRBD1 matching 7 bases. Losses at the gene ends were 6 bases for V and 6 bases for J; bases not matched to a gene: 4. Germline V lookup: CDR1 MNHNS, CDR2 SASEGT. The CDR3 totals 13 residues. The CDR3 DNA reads TGTGCCAGCAGCCCTACAGGGGCCGGGGAGCTGTTTTTT. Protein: CASSPTGAGELFF.

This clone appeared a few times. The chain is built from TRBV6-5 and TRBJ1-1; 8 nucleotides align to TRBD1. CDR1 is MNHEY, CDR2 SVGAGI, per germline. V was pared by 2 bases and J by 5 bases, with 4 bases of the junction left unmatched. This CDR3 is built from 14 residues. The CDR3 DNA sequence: TGTGCCAGCAGTTACAACAGGGGGGAGACTGAAGCTTTCTTT. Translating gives CASSYNRGETEAFF.

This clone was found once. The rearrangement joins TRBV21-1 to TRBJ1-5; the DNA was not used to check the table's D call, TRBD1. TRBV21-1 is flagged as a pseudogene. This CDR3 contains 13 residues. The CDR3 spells CASTGDREQPQHF. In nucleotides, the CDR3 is TGTGCCAGCACCGGAGACAGGGAACAGCCCCAGCATTTT.

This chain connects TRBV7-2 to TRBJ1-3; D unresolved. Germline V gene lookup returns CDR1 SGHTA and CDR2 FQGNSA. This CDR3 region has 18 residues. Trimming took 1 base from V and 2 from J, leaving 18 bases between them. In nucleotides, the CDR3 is TGTGCCAGCAGCTTAGTGCGCCCCAGGTTGTATACTGGAAACACCATATATTTT. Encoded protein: CASSLVRPRLYTGNTIYF.